These 30 T cell receptor beta chains were all obtained from the same sample, sequenced in a study of cytomegalovirus exposure and HLA in healthy donors (dated by TCRdb to about 2017). Libraries were built with the immunoSEQ multiplex PCR assay. For the multiplex PCR, a mixture combining 60 forward primers for TCR Vbeta segments and 13 reverse primers for TCR Jbeta segments was used. What TCRdb holds here is the immuneACCESS table cut down to in-frame rearrangements. Part of the clones is not present; checked against another copy, under half of the missing clones reflect an unresolved V gene, and the others are unexplained. The sample profile shows around 30,000 clones; 35% to 50% of them were found once. Just under 2% of the sample is taken by the ten largest. Sequenced: PBMCs. The receptors originated from a woman aged 45 to 65 in good health and CMV-seronegative.

The CDR3 DNA sequence: TGTGCCAGCAGTACGTGGCGGGGGGCGGCAGATACGCAGTATTTT. Amino acids: CASSTWRGAADTQYF. V is TRBV6-1 and J is TRBJ2-3, with 8 bases aligning to TRBD2. Germline V lookup: CDR1 MNHNS, CDR2 SASEGT. This CDR3 is 15 amino acids long. The junction had 8 bases not matched to a gene; V was cut back by 5 bases and J by 4 bases.

The chain recombines TRBV5-4 with TRBJ1-1; D remains ambiguous. The V end lost 4 bases, the J end lost 3 bases, and 16 bases lay between the germline ends. The CDR3 is 15 residues long. Germline V gene data show CDR1 as SGHNT and CDR2 as YYREEE (reference sequence). Here the CDR3 reads CASSDDGERYTEAFF. DNA of the CDR3: TGTGCCAGCAGCGACGACGGGGAGCGGTACACTGAAGCTTTCTTT. The variable domain in full, completed from reference TRBV5-4 and TRBJ1-1, reads ETGVTQSPTHLIKTRGQQVTLRCSSQSGHNTVSWYQQALGQGPQFIFQYYREEENGRGNFPPRFSGLQFPNYSSELNVNALELDDSALYLCASSDDGERYTEAFFGQGTRLTVV.

This chain joins TRBV7-8 and TRBJ2-1; 10 bases are a match to TRBD2. The germline V gene encodes CDR1 SGHVS and CDR2 FQNEAQ. V lost 0 bases, J lost 8 bases, and 13 bases stayed unmatched. The CDR3 runs 18 residues. This CDR3 is CASSLALSGGDFRYEQFF. The CDR3, as DNA: TGTGCCAGCAGCTTAGCCCTCAGCGGGGGGGATTTTAGGTATGAGCAGTTCTTC.

This sequence joins TRBV29-1 and TRBJ1-4; 9 nucleotides line up with TRBD1. Germline CDR1 reads SQVTM; CDR2 reads ANQGSEA. V lost 4 bases and J lost 8; bases outside the gene matches: 8. The CDR3 loop spans 14 amino acids. The CDR3 loop reads CSVAAGTGREKLFF. CDR3 nucleotides: TGCAGCGTTGCCGCCGGGACAGGGAGGGAAAAACTGTTTTTT.

The chain recombines TRBV10-1 with TRBJ2-3; TRBD2 matches 15 bases. The junction had 8 bases not matched to a gene; V was cut back by 6 bases and J by 4 bases. The CDR3 is made up of 17 amino acids. The germline CDR1 and CDR2 sequences are WNHNN and SYGVQD (reference sequence). The CDR3 nucleotides are TGCGCCAGCAGAGGACTAGCGGGGGGGTCCCGTGCAGATACGCAGTATTTT. Its protein product is CASRGLAGGSRADTQYF.

V and J are TRBV15 and TRBJ1-1; 7 positions match TRBD1. The germline V gene has CDR1 LNHNV and CDR2 YYDKDF (reference sequence). This CDR3 has 16 amino acids. V lost 3 bases to trimming and J lost 0 bases; unmatched junction nucleotides: 7. CDR3 protein: CATSRPRQGLNTEAFF. The DNA for the CDR3 is TGTGCCACCAGCAGGCCGAGACAGGGTCTGAACACTGAAGCTTTCTTT. Full variable domain (remainder filled in from reference TRBV15 and TRBJ1-1): DAMVIQNPRYQVTQFGKPVTLSCSQTLNHNVMYWYQQKSSQAPKLLFHYYDKDFNNEADTPDNFQSRRPNTSFCFLDIRSPGLGDTAMYLCATSRPRQGLNTEAFFGQGTRLTVV.

This clone was seen a handful of times. The genes are TRBV6-5 and TRBJ2-6; D perhaps matches TRBD2 (6 bases). The V gene's germline CDR1 is MNHEY and CDR2 SVGAGI. The CDR3 contains 13 residues. Deletions cut 9 bases from V and 1 base from J, with 7 bases between. CDR3 protein: CARRGSGANVLTF. The CDR3, as DNA: TGTGCCAGGCGGGGATCTGGGGCCAACGTCCTGACTTTC.

The gene calls are TRBV7-9 and TRBJ2-3, with 14 bases identical to TRBD2. In germline, CDR1 is SEHNR, CDR2 FQNEAQ (reference sequence). The CDR3 is 17 amino acids. The junction had 8 bases not matched to a gene; V was cut back by 6 bases and J by 3 bases. The CDR3 spells CASSDRLAGGRTDTQYF. In nucleotides, the CDR3 is TGTGCCAGCAGTGATAGACTAGCGGGGGGGCGGACAGATACGCAGTATTTT.

The chain is built from TRBV28 and TRBJ2-2; 8 bases fit TRBD2. The CDR3 runs to 15 residues. Germline CDR1 reads MDHEN; CDR2 reads SYDVKM. J was trimmed by 4 bases and V by 7 bases; bases with no gene match: 8. The CDR3 region is CASTPGGVGTGELFF. The DNA of the CDR3 is TGTGCCAGCACCCCGGGAGGGGTTGGCACCGGGGAGCTGTTTTTT.

The chain carries TRBV19 and TRBJ2-5, with 7 bases identical to TRBD2. Germline values: CDR1 LNHDA, CDR2 SQIVND (reference sequence). The length of the CDR3 is 15 residues. The V gene end was trimmed by 6 bases and the J gene end by 5 bases; junction bases not matched to a gene: 12. CDR3 region: CASSVMGGTGETQYF. CDR3 sequence (DNA): TGTGCCAGTAGCGTAATGGGGGGGACCGGGGAGACCCAGTACTTC. Filled out from reference TRBV19 and TRBJ2-5, the complete variable domain reads DGGITQSPKYLFRKEGQNVTLSCEQNLNHDAMYWYRQDPGQGLRLIYYSQIVNDFQKGDIAEGYSVSREKKESFPLTVTSAQKNPTAFYLCASSVMGGTGETQYFGPGTRLLVL.

This sequence joins TRBV7-2 and TRBJ2-6, with 7 bases identical to TRBD1. V dropped 1 base and J dropped 5; count of bases not matched to a gene: 5. The CDR3 covers 16 residues. Germline V gene data show CDR1 as SGHTA and CDR2 as FQGNSA. The CDR3 reads CASSLETGVRANVLTF. The CDR3 coding sequence is TGTGCCAGCAGCTTAGAAACAGGGGTAAGGGCCAACGTCCTGACTTTC. The full variable domain, with the rest looked up from reference TRBV7-2 and TRBJ2-6, is GAGVSQSPSNKVTEKGKDVELRCDPISGHTALYWYRQSLGQGLEFLIYFQGNSAPDKSGLPSDRFSAERTGGSVSTLTIQRTQQEDSAVYLCASSLETGVRANVLTFGAGSRLTVL.

The J gene is TRBJ2-3, the V gene TRBV10-3; TRBD2 matches 9 bases. Germline CDR1 reads ENHRY; CDR2 reads SYGVKD. The CDR3 runs 13 residues. Trimming cost V 4 bases and J 6 bases; bases outside gene matches: 2. The DNA of the CDR3 is TGTGCCATCAGTGGAGGACTAGCGGATACGCAGTATTTT. Residues: CAISGGLADTQYF.

This clone is medium-sized (0.01 to 0.1%) in the sample. The chain joins TRBV6-1 to TRBJ2-7, with TRBD1 as a possible D gene (5 bases). This CDR3 has 15 residues. Germline V gives CDR1 MNHNS, CDR2 SASEGT. V was clipped by 4 bases and J by 0 bases, with 13 bases between them. Written as DNA, the CDR3 is TGTGCCAGCAGTGCATCGACAGAGAGCTCCTACGAGCAGTACTTC. As protein: CASSASTESSYEQYF.

The chain couples TRBV6-1 to TRBJ1-4; the match to TRBD1 covers 10 bases. The CDR3 is 18 amino acids. J gave up 10 bases and V 2 bases, and 16 bases lay outside the gene matches. Germline V lookup: CDR1 MNHNS, CDR2 SASEGT. The CDR3 DNA follows: TGTGCCAGCAGTGAACTTGGCGCCGACCGACAGGGGGCGATAAAACTGTTTTTT. It codes for CASSELGADRQGAIKLFF.

This clone has just a few counts. This rearrangement joins TRBV7-9 to TRBJ2-1, with a weak D call TRBD2 (5 bases). Germline assignment: CDR1 SEHNR and CDR2 FQNEAQ (reference sequence). This CDR3 is 16 amino acids long. V was cut by 1 base and J by 8 bases, with 18 bases left in between. CDR3 coding DNA: TGTGCCAGCAGCTTAGAAGCGAGGGCCTCACTCGATGAGCAGTTCTTC. Its translation: CASSLEARASLDEQFF. The variable domain in full, with the rest retrieved from reference TRBV7-9 and TRBJ2-1, is DTGVSQNPRHKITKRGQNVTFRCDPISEHNRLYWYRQTLGQGPEFLTYFQNEAQLEKSRLLSDRFSAERPKGSFSTLEIQRTEQGDSAMYLCASSLEARASLDEQFFGPGTRLTVL.

The chain links TRBV9 to TRBJ2-3; maybe TRBD2 (5 bases). CDR3 length: 17 residues. Germline CDR1 and CDR2: SGDLS and YYNGEE. The ends were cut back, 5 bases at V and 3 bases at J, with 22 bases in the middle. The CDR3 region is CASSTLAGSGRTDTQYF. The CDR3 DNA reads as TGTGCCAGCAGTACCCTGGCTGGAAGCGGACGAACAGATACGCAGTATTTT.

V usage is TRBV2 and J usage is TRBJ1-2; D ambiguous. CDR1 and CDR2 (germline): SNHLY, FYNNEI. The CDR3 spans 16 residues. V lost 2 bases to trimming and J lost 0 bases, with 13 bases between them. CDR3: CASSENGIGTNYGYTF. DNA for the CDR3: TGTGCCAGCAGTGAAAACGGGATCGGAACTAACTATGGCTACACCTTC.

The chain links TRBV5-4 to TRBJ2-3, with TRBD2 matching over 15 bases. The CDR3 sequence is 17 residues long. Per the germline V gene, CDR1 is SGHNT and CDR2 is YYREEE (reference sequence). V lost 0 bases and J lost 5; bases outside the gene matches: 4. The CDR3 DNA reads TGTGCCAGCAGCTTGGGGACTAGCGGGGGGGTTGGAGATACGCAGTATTTT. This translates into CASSLGTSGGVGDTQYF.

In this sample, this clone turned up a few times. One end of the junction fails to match germline, which may point to a read error. This chain links TRBV6-1 with TRBJ2-5; the match to TRBD2 covers 7 bases. This CDR3 contains 16 residues. CDR1 is MNHNS and CDR2 is SASEGT in the germline V gene. CDR3 DNA sequence: TGTGCCAGCAGCGAAGTGGGAGGGACTCACCAAGAGACCCAGTACTTC. Protein product: CASSEVGGTHQETQYF.

This clone appeared a few times. The chain has TRBV28 and TRBJ2-5, with 12 bases aligning to TRBD2. The CDR3 is made up of 15 amino acids. Germline trimming cut 5 bases from V and 1 base from J; bases unmatched to any gene: 2. Germline CDR1 and CDR2: MDHEN and SYDVKM. The DNA for the CDR3 is TGTGCCAGCAGTCAACTAGCGGGAGGCCAAGAGACCCAGTACTTC. Residues: CASSQLAGGQETQYF.

The V and J genes are TRBV28 and TRBJ1-5; D perhaps matches TRBD1 (6 bases). V lost 8 bases, J lost 4 bases, and 12 bases lay in between. The CDR3 has 13 residues. The V gene's germline CDR1 is MDHEN and CDR2 SYDVKM. CDR3 protein: CASGGAPNQPQHF. In nucleotides, the CDR3 is TGTGCCAGCGGGGGGGCACCTAATCAGCCCCAGCATTTT.

CDR3 nucleotide sequence: TGTGCCAGCAGTGCCCAGGGTAGTAACTATGGCTACACCTTC. Protein product: CASSAQGSNYGYTF. This sequence joins TRBV2 and TRBJ1-2, with D tentatively TRBD1 (5 bases). The germline CDR1 and CDR2 sequences are SNHLY and FYNNEI. Deletions cut 4 bases from V and 1 base from J, with 10 bases between. CDR3 length equals 14 residues.

This clone has more than one count but fewer than ten. The chain is built from TRBV5-1 and TRBJ1-2, with TRBD1 identical over 7 bases. CDR1 is SGHRS and CDR2 is YFSETQ in the germline V gene. This CDR3 spans 14 amino acids. Losses at the gene ends were 2 bases for V and 1 base for J; bases not matched to a gene: 2. Here the CDR3 reads CASSLQGLNYGYTF. In DNA, the CDR3 is TGCGCCAGCAGCTTACAGGGGCTTAACTATGGCTACACCTTC.

The CDR3 region has the DNA TGTGCCATCACCGCGACAGGGGGCGAGGACTATGGCTACACCTTC. As protein: CAITATGGEDYGYTF. The rearrangement joins TRBV10-3 to TRBJ1-2; the match to TRBD1 covers 10 bases. V lost 7 bases to trimming and J lost 3 bases; unmatched junction nucleotides: 8. Germline V gene data show CDR1 as ENHRY and CDR2 as SYGVKD. The CDR3 length is 15 residues.

This chain links TRBV25-1 with TRBJ1-3; 10 nucleotides line up with TRBD1. Germline trimming cut 7 bases from V and 1 base from J; bases unmatched to any gene: 4. The CDR3 has 15 amino acids. CDR1 and CDR2 (germline): MGHDK, SYGVNS. For the CDR3, the DNA is TGTGCCAGCACTGGACAGGGGGTATCTGGAAACACCATATATTTT. It specifies CASTGQGVSGNTIYF. Complete variable domain (other parts from reference TRBV25-1 and TRBJ1-3): EADIYQTPRYLVIGTGKKITLECSQTMGHDKMYWYQQDPGMELHLIHYSYGVNSTEKGDLSSESTVSRIRTEHFPLTLESARPSHTSQYLCASTGQGVSGNTIYFGEGSWLTVV.

This chain joins TRBV6-5 and TRBJ2-1, with D hard to call. Trimming shortened V by 1 base and J by 4 bases, and 5 bases separated the two germline ends. The germline gives CDR1 MNHEY, CDR2 SVGAGI. The length of the CDR3 is 13 residues. Here the CDR3 DNA reads TGTGCCAGCAGTTACTTCGGGTACAATGAGCAGTTCTTC. Residues: CASSYFGYNEQFF.

The chain couples TRBV5-6 to TRBJ1-4; no clear D gene. CDR3 length equals 13 residues. Germline CDR1 SGHDT, CDR2 YYEEEE. V lost 4 bases to trimming and J lost 8 bases, with 12 bases between them. The CDR3 reads CASSTRRREKLFF. The CDR3 DNA sequence: TGTGCCAGCAGCACCAGGAGGCGGGAAAAACTGTTTTTT.

This clone occurred a few times. The chain combines TRBV5-1 with TRBJ1-4, with 7 bases identical to TRBD1. Per the germline V gene, CDR1 is SGHRS and CDR2 is YFSETQ. This CDR3 region has 14 residues. V lost 0 bases to trimming and J lost 5 bases; unmatched junction nucleotides: 1. As DNA, the CDR3 is TGCGCCAGCAGCTTGGAAGGGGGCAATGAAAAACTGTTTTTT. Encoded protein: CASSLEGGNEKLFF. The full variable domain, its missing parts supplied by reference TRBV5-1 and TRBJ1-4, is KAGVTQTPRYLIKTRGQQVTLSCSPISGHRSVSWYQQTPGQGLQFLFEYFSETQRNKGNFPGRFSGRQFSNSRSEMNVSTLELGDSALYLCASSLEGGNEKLFFGSGTQLSVL.

This clone has more than one count but fewer than ten. The chain is built from TRBV5-1 and TRBJ1-6, with 7 bases lining up with TRBD1. CDR1 and CDR2 from the germline V gene are SGHRS and YFSETQ. The CDR3 length is 14 residues. V was pared by 1 base and J by 6 bases, with 1 base of the junction left unmatched. CDR3 sequence reads: CASSLTGVNSPLHF. The CDR3 coding sequence is TGCGCCAGCAGCTTGACAGGGGTTAATTCACCCCTCCACTTT. Using reference TRBV5-1 and TRBJ1-6 for the parts outside the CDR3, the full variable domain is KAGVTQTPRYLIKTRGQQVTLSCSPISGHRSVSWYQQTPGQGLQFLFEYFSETQRNKGNFPGRFSGRQFSNSRSEMNVSTLELGDSALYLCASSLTGVNSPLHFGNGTRLTVT.

This chain joins TRBV5-4 and TRBJ1-2, with 8 bases matching TRBD1. J was trimmed by 4 bases and V by 4 bases; bases with no gene match: 6. Per germline, CDR1 SGHNT and CDR2 YYREEE (reference sequence). CDR3 size: 14 residues. In DNA, the CDR3 is TGTGCCAGCAGCATTGACAGGGGATTCTATGGCTACACCTTC. This sequence encodes CASSIDRGFYGYTF.